These 27 T cell receptor beta chains were all obtained from the same sample, sequenced in a study of blood T cell repertoires in COVID-19 (dated by TCRdb to the early 2020s). The receptor library was made with the immunoSEQ multiplex PCR assay. This is the immuneACCESS table as TCRdb keeps it, with only in-frame sequences that have V and J called. A part of the clones is gone; compared with another copy, unresolved V genes explain less than half, and the rest is unexplained. The sample data list 200,000 to 300,000 clones, and about 83% of these were observed just once. About 4% of the sample comes from the top ten. The sample consisted of peripheral blood. Receptor source: a man aged 50-60 years with acute or convalescent COVID-19.

The J gene is TRBJ2-7, the V gene TRBV7-9; D is ambiguous. The CDR3 is 14 amino acids. Deletions cut 1 base from V and 4 bases from J, with 11 bases between. Germline V lookup: CDR1 SEHNR, CDR2 FQNEAQ (reference sequence). The CDR3 DNA reads TGTGCCAGCAGCTTAGGTAACGGGTTTTACGAGCAGTACTTC. Protein: CASSLGNGFYEQYF.

This clone was detected only once. V gene TRBV6-5 combines with J gene TRBJ2-1; possible D gene TRBD1, 6 bases. Trimming pared 6 bases from V and 4 bases from J, leaving 16 bases between. CDR3 length equals 15 residues. Per germline, CDR1 MNHEY and CDR2 SVGAGI. CDR3 sequence: CASRNRATFYNEQFF. The CDR3 nucleotides read TGTGCCAGCAGAAACAGGGCGACCTTTTACAATGAGCAGTTCTTC.

V and J are TRBV29-1 and TRBJ2-7, with 8 nucleotides matching TRBD1. V dropped 6 bases and J dropped 3; count of bases not matched to a gene: 10. CDR1 and CDR2 from the germline V gene are SQVTM and ANQGSEA. The CDR3 has 14 residues. CDR3 in DNA: TGCAGCGTGGCCTGGACAGGGCGGTTCTACGAGCAGTACTTC. This encodes CSVAWTGRFYEQYF.

The chain employs TRBV15 and TRBJ1-5, with 10 bases aligning to TRBD1. The CDR3 runs to 15 residues. Germline CDR1 and CDR2: LNHNV and YYDKDF (reference sequence). V was clipped by 4 bases and J by 5 bases; unmatched bases: 5. The CDR3 is CATSTSTGGHQPQHF. CDR3 DNA sequence: TGTGCCACCAGCACCTCGACAGGGGGCCATCAGCCCCAGCATTTT.

This clone was observed a handful of times. This chain connects TRBV5-6 to TRBJ1-3, with D maybe TRBD1 (6 bases). The CDR3 is 15 amino acids. The germline CDR1 and CDR2 sequences are SGHDT and YYEEEE. Trimming took off 0 bases at V and 2 bases at J, with 9 bases between the two ends. The CDR3 DNA sequence: TGTGCCAGCAGCTTGGGGCGGACAGCTGGAAACACCATATATTTT. Translating gives CASSLGRTAGNTIYF.

The chain couples TRBV28 to TRBJ1-6; tentative D call: TRBD1 (5 bases). Germline assignment: CDR1 MDHEN and CDR2 SYDVKM. CDR3 length equals 14 residues. Deletions cut 5 bases from V and 2 bases from J, with 7 bases between. CDR3: CASSAGTYNSPLHF. The CDR3 DNA follows: TGTGCCAGCAGTGCAGGGACCTATAATTCACCCCTCCACTTT.

This clone was counted a few times. The chain combines TRBV14 with TRBJ1-2, with 7 positions matching TRBD1. V lost 5 bases, J lost 0 bases, and 12 bases stayed unmatched. The CDR3 totals 17 residues. Germline V gene data show CDR1 as SGHDN and CDR2 as FVKESK. CDR3 DNA: TGTGCCAGCAGCGTCCGGGACAGCCGGATAACTAACTATGGCTACACCTTC. Its translation is CASSVRDSRITNYGYTF.

The chain has TRBV28 and TRBJ1-4; TRBD1 matches 8 bases. The length of the CDR3 is 14 residues. Losses at the gene ends were 3 bases for V and 7 bases for J; bases not matched to a gene: 4. Germline values: CDR1 MDHEN, CDR2 SYDVKM. The CDR3 nucleotides read TGTGCCAGCAGTTTGGGACAGGACGGTGAAAAACTGTTTTTT. Its protein is CASSLGQDGEKLFF.

The chain links TRBV29-1 to TRBJ1-4; tentative D call: TRBD1 (5 bases). V was clipped by 3 bases and J by 14 bases, with 10 bases between them. Germline values: CDR1 SQVTM, CDR2 ANQGSEA. The CDR3 consists of 10 residues. The DNA for the CDR3 is TGCAGCGTTGATGCAGGGTTTCTGTTTTTT. Its translation is CSVDAGFLFF.

The sample holds one count of this clone. V and J are TRBV28 and TRBJ2-5; 10 bases align to TRBD2. Per germline, CDR1 MDHEN and CDR2 SYDVKM. This CDR3 spans 13 amino acids. Germline trimming cut 7 bases from V and 8 bases from J; bases unmatched to any gene: 7. CDR3 DNA: TGTGCCAGCACCACAGCGGGAGGGGAAACCCAGTACTTC. Amino acids: CASTTAGGETQYF. Complete variable domain (other parts from reference TRBV28 and TRBJ2-5): DVKVTQSSRYLVKRTGEKVFLECVQDMDHENMFWYRQDPGLGLRLIYFSYDVKMKEKGDIPEGYSVSREKKERFSLILESASTNQTSMYLCASTTAGGETQYFGPGTRLLVL.

The chain has TRBV18 and TRBJ1-4; D gene uncertain. Per germline, CDR1 KGHSH and CDR2 LQKENI. The V gene lost 3 bases and the J gene lost 5 bases, with 16 bases spanning the gap. The CDR3 runs to 16 residues. The CDR3 DNA sequence: TGTGCCAGCTCACCCACCGGGAGTTGGGGAAATGAAAAACTGTTTTTT. Its translation is CASSPTGSWGNEKLFF.

A few counts support this clone. V is TRBV9 and J is TRBJ1-5, with TRBD1 matching over 7 bases. The CDR3 contains 15 residues. V shed 4 bases and J 1 base; nucleotides not matched to a gene: 5. Germline V lookup: CDR1 SGDLS, CDR2 YYNGEE. In DNA, the CDR3 is TGTGCCAGCAGCCAGACAGGGTTGAGCAATCAGCCCCAGCATTTT. Its protein product is CASSQTGLSNQPQHF.

The V gene is TRBV5-5, the J gene TRBJ1-1; 7 bases map to TRBD1. V trimming: 2 bases; J trimming: 5 bases; junction bases outside the gene matches: 6. Germline CDR1 SGHKS, CDR2 YYEKEE (reference sequence). This CDR3 contains 14 residues. The CDR3 DNA follows: TGTGCCAGCAGCTTTCAGGGGGTCAGGACTGAAGCTTTCTTT. Translation: CASSFQGVRTEAFF.

The chain employs TRBV2 and TRBJ1-1; no clear D gene. V shed 7 bases and J shed 1 base, with 13 bases lying between them. Germline CDR1 and CDR2: SNHLY and FYNNEI. The CDR3 length is 14 residues. The CDR3 loop is CASIRREGNTEAFF. For the CDR3, the DNA is TGTGCCAGCATAAGGAGGGAAGGGAACACTGAAGCTTTCTTT.

This sequence joins TRBV5-4 and TRBJ2-3; TRBD2 matches 7 bases. The ends lost 3 bases at V and 6 bases at J; junction bases unmatched: 4. The germline CDR1 and CDR2 sequences are SGHNT and YYREEE (reference sequence). This CDR3 is 13 amino acids long. The CDR3 is CASSSGGWDTQYF. The CDR3 DNA reads as TGTGCCAGCAGCTCGGGGGGTTGGGATACGCAGTATTTT. Drawing the rest from reference TRBV5-4 and TRBJ2-3, the complete variable domain is ETGVTQSPTHLIKTRGQQVTLRCSSQSGHNTVSWYQQALGQGPQFIFQYYREEENGRGNFPPRFSGLQFPNYSSELNVNALELDDSALYLCASSSGGWDTQYFGPGTRLTVL.

V usage is TRBV28 and J usage is TRBJ1-4, with D possibly being TRBD1 (5 bases). The CDR3 is made up of 15 amino acids. Trimming shortened V by 4 bases and J by 0 bases, and 9 bases separated the two germline ends. Germline V lookup: CDR1 MDHEN, CDR2 SYDVKM. The CDR3 protein is CASSSGGATNEKLFF. CDR3 bases: TGTGCCAGCAGTTCGGGAGGGGCAACTAATGAAAAACTGTTTTTT. The full variable domain, in which reference TRBV28 and TRBJ1-4 provide the parts outside the CDR3, is DVKVTQSSRYLVKRTGEKVFLECVQDMDHENMFWYRQDPGLGLRLIYFSYDVKMKEKGDIPEGYSVSREKKERFSLILESASTNQTSMYLCASSSGGATNEKLFFGSGTQLSVL.

The V and J genes are TRBV15 and TRBJ1-5; D is unclear. Germline values: CDR1 LNHNV, CDR2 YYDKDF (reference sequence). V gave up 5 bases and J gave up 0 bases, with 8 bases separating them. The length of the CDR3 is 14 residues. The CDR3, as DNA: TGTGCCACCAGCCTAGGAGGTAGCAATCAGCCCCAGCATTTT. Translation gives CATSLGGSNQPQHF.

The chain combines TRBV5-1 with TRBJ2-7, with 7 bases identical to TRBD1. Germline V CDR1 and CDR2: SGHRS, YFSETQ. Trimming removed 1 base from V and 2 bases from J; junction bases left unmatched: 3. This CDR3 comprises 14 residues. The CDR3, as DNA: TGCGCCAGCAGCTTGAACACAGGGGCCTACGAGCAGTACTTC. Protein sequence: CASSLNTGAYEQYF.

The chain has TRBV10-3 and TRBJ2-2, with 7 nucleotides matching TRBD2. This CDR3 has 14 residues. The V and J ends lost 4 bases and 7 bases, in that order; junction bases with no gene match: 6. Germline assignment: CDR1 ENHRY and CDR2 SYGVKD. The CDR3 bases are TGTGCCATCAGTGGGCGCGGGAGCTTCGGGGAGCTGTTTTTT. Its protein is CAISGRGSFGELFF.

The rearrangement links TRBV27 to TRBJ2-7, with D perhaps TRBD2 (7 bases). Germline assignment: CDR1 MNHEY and CDR2 SMNVEV (reference sequence). The V gene lost 2 bases and the J gene lost 0 bases, with 14 bases spanning the gap. The CDR3 extends over 16 amino acids. This CDR3 is CASSLRGDYGSYEQYF. CDR3 DNA sequence: TGTGCCAGCAGTTTAAGGGGGGACTATGGCTCCTACGAGCAGTACTTC.

The chain joins TRBV5-4 to TRBJ2-5; 15 nucleotides agree with TRBD2. The CDR3 is 18 amino acids. After removal of 1 base from V and 5 bases from J, the junction contained 9 bases not matched to a gene. CDR1 and CDR2 (germline): SGHNT, YYREEE (reference sequence). CDR3 protein: CASSLRGLAGGPEETQYF. The CDR3 coding sequence is TGTGCCAGCAGCTTGAGAGGACTAGCGGGAGGGCCGGAGGAGACCCAGTACTTC. Using reference TRBV5-4 and TRBJ2-5 for the parts outside the CDR3, the full variable domain is ETGVTQSPTHLIKTRGQQVTLRCSSQSGHNTVSWYQQALGQGPQFIFQYYREEENGRGNFPPRFSGLQFPNYSSELNVNALELDDSALYLCASSLRGLAGGPEETQYFGPGTRLLVL.

DNA for the CDR3: TGTGCCAGCAGCTCCACGGGACTAGCGGGTCTCAATGAGCAGTTCTTC. Encoded protein: CASSSTGLAGLNEQFF. The V and J genes are TRBV9 and TRBJ2-1; 12 nucleotides line up with TRBD2. Per the germline V gene, CDR1 is SGDLS and CDR2 is YYNGEE. V lost 4 bases to trimming and J lost 6 bases; unmatched junction nucleotides: 8. This CDR3 spans 16 amino acids.

The chain is built from TRBV2 and TRBJ1-2, with TRBD1 matching 9 bases. This CDR3 comprises 14 residues. Germline CDR1 and CDR2: SNHLY and FYNNEI. The V and J ends lost 7 bases and 4 bases, in that order; junction bases with no gene match: 7. The DNA for the CDR3 is TGTGCCAGCAAGGGGACAGGGCCGGGCTATGGCTACACCTTC. It encodes CASKGTGPGYGYTF.

Only a few counts were recorded for this clone. Other DNA sequences of this sample code for an identical CDR3. This chain joins TRBV6-1 and TRBJ1-5, with D hard to call. The V gene's germline CDR1 is MNHNS and CDR2 SASEGT. This CDR3 spans 14 amino acids. V lost 3 bases, J lost 5 bases, and 11 bases lay in between. The CDR3: CASSESGPYQPQHF. In DNA, the CDR3 is TGTGCCAGCAGTGAGTCTGGGCCCTATCAGCCCCAGCATTTT.

This sequence joins TRBV7-2 and TRBJ2-1; tentatively, D is TRBD2 (6 bases). Per the germline V gene, CDR1 is SGHTA and CDR2 is FQGNSA. V was pared by 4 bases and J by 3 bases, with 25 bases between. This CDR3 has 19 residues. The CDR3, as DNA: TGTGCCAGCAGCTCCCCTACGGTCAGCGGGTTGTTCTTCTACAATGAGCAGTTCTTC. Residues: CASSSPTVSGLFFYNEQFF.

This clone was seen only a few times. The V gene is TRBV28, the J gene TRBJ1-2, with 7 bases identical to TRBD1. Germline trimming cut 5 bases from V and 5 bases from J; bases unmatched to any gene: 5. There are 13 residues in the CDR3. In germline, CDR1 is MDHEN, CDR2 SYDVKM. CDR3 bases: TGTGCCAGCAGTACGACAGGGTTATATGGCTACACCTTC. Translated, it gives CASSTTGLYGYTF.

The V call is TRBV3-1 (or the pseudogene TRBV3-2), the J call TRBJ2-7, with 8 bases lining up with TRBD2. With V trimmed by 4 bases and J by 0 bases, 11 bases remained unmatched. The CDR3 extends over 17 amino acids. CDR1 and CDR2 from the germline V gene are LGHDT and YNNKEL (reference sequence). CDR3 sequence reads: CASSPLQSSGFSYEQYF. CDR3 bases: TGTGCCAGCAGCCCTTTACAATCTAGCGGGTTCTCCTACGAGCAGTACTTC.